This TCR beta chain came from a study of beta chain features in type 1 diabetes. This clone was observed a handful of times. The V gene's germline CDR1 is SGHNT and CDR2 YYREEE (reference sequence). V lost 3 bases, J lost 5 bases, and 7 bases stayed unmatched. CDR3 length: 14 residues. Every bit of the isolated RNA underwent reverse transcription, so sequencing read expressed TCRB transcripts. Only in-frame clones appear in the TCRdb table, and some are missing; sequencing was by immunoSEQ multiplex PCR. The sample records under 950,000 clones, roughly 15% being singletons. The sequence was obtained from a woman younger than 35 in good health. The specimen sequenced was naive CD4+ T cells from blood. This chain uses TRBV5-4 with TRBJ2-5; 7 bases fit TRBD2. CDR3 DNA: TGTGCCAGCAGCTGGGGCGGGAGCCGGGAGACCCAGTACTTC. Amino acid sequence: CASSWGGSRETQYF.